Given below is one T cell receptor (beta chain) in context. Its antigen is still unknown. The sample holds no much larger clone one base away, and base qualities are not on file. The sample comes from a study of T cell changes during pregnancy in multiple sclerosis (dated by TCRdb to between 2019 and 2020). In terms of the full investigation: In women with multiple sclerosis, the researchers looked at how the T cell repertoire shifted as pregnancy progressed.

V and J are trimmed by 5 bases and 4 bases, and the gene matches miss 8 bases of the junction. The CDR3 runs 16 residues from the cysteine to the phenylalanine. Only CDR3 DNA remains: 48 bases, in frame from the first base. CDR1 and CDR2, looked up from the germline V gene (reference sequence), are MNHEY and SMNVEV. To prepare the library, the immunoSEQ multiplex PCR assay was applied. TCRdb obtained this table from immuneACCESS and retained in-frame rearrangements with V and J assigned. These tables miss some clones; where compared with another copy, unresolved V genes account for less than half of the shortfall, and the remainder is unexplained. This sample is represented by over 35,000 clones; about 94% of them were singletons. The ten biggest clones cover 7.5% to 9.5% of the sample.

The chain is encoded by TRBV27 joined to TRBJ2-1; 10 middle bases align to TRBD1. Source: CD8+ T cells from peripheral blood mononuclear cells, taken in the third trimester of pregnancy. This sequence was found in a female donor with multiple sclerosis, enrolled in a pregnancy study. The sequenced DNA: TGTGCCAGCAGTCCACGCGGGACAGGGGTTTACAATGAGCAGTTCTTC. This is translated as CASSPRGTGVYNEQFF.